The 25 T cell receptor beta chains listed next were all sequenced from one sample in a study of T cell responses to AZD1222 COVID-19 vaccine. The repertoire was sequenced with immunoSEQ multiplex PCR; TCRdb's copy has only in-frame clones and lacks some. The profile shows some 130,000 clones, approximately 85% of them singletons. The material was peripheral blood, obtained on day 0 of AZD1222 vaccination. All receptors come from an adult in good health.

J is TRBJ1-2 and V is TRBV6-5; the match to TRBD1 covers 7 bases. V shed 4 bases and J 14 bases; nucleotides not matched to a gene: 10. The length of the CDR3 is 12 residues. CDR1 MNHEY and CDR2 SVGAGI come from the germline V gene. In nucleotides, the CDR3 is TGTGCCAGCAGTTCCCCGACAGGGACGAGGACCTTC. Amino acids: CASSSPTGTRTF.

The chain joins TRBV6-5 to TRBJ2-3; possible D gene TRBD1, 6 bases. V lost 5 bases, J lost 4 bases, and 13 bases lay in between. The CDR3 runs to 14 residues. Looked up from germline, CDR1 is MNHEY and CDR2 is SVGAGI. For the CDR3, the DNA is TGTGCCAGCAGTCCACGCAGGGGAGCAGATACGCAGTATTTT. Amino acid sequence: CASSPRRGADTQYF.

V and J are TRBV7-9 and TRBJ1-3; D may be TRBD1 (6 bases). CDR1 and CDR2 from the germline V gene are SEHNR and FQNEAQ (reference sequence). CDR3 length: 17 amino acids. The V gene lost 5 bases and the J gene lost 0 bases, with 17 bases spanning the gap. The CDR3 loop is CASSPNGGDISGNTIYF. The DNA of the CDR3 is TGTGCCAGCAGCCCTAACGGGGGGGACATCTCTGGAAACACCATATATTTT.

V gene TRBV12-3 or TRBV12-4 combines with J gene TRBJ2-7; D tentatively reads TRBD1 or TRBD2 (5 bases each). The CDR3 has 13 residues. V shed 5 bases and J shed 3 bases, with 11 bases lying between them. The CDR3 DNA sequence: TGTGCCAGCAGTCACGGGGCGGACTACGAGCAGTACTTC. Protein: CASSHGADYEQYF.

V and J are TRBV30 and TRBJ1-5, with 9 bases aligning to TRBD1. This CDR3 region has 14 residues. CDR1 is GTSNPN, CDR2 SVGIG, per germline (reference sequence). Losses at the gene ends were 3 bases for V and 2 bases for J; bases not matched to a gene: 2. CDR3 region: CAWSRTGGNQPQHF. The CDR3 region has the DNA TGTGCCTGGAGCCGGACAGGGGGCAATCAGCCCCAGCATTTT.

The J gene is TRBJ1-1, the V gene TRBV18; D remains unclear. CDR3 size: 13 residues. CDR1 KGHSH and CDR2 LQKENI come from the germline V gene. The V gene lost 6 bases and the J gene lost 0 bases, with 8 bases spanning the gap. The CDR3 DNA follows: TGTGCCAGCTCGCCGTATATGAACACTGAAGCTTTCTTT. This sequence encodes CASSPYMNTEAFF.

This clone was counted once. The rearrangement uses TRBV4-1 and TRBJ2-5; TRBD2 matches 9 bases. Unmatched junction bases numbered 10, after V lost 0 bases and J lost 5 bases. In germline, CDR1 is MGHRA, CDR2 YSYEKL. The CDR3 spans 17 residues. CDR3 in DNA: TGCGCCAGCAGCCAAGATCGCATGCGGGGGGGCGGGGAGACCCAGTACTTC. This gives the protein CASSQDRMRGGGETQYF.

There are a few counts of this clone. The J gene is TRBJ1-1, the V gene TRBV12-3 or TRBV12-4; D remains ambiguous. V lost 5 bases and J 3 bases, leaving 7 bases between the germline ends. This CDR3 comprises 12 residues. The CDR3 DNA reads TGTGCCAGCAGTGCCCAATACACTGAAGCTTTCTTT. It yields the protein CASSAQYTEAFF.

The chain couples TRBV5-1 to TRBJ1-1; D remains ambiguous. This CDR3 is built from 11 residues. Germline CDR1 SGHRS, CDR2 YFSETQ. Between the trimmed V and J ends, which lost 4 bases and 8 bases, there was a span of 9 bases. CDR3: CASSLSNEAFF. CDR3 DNA: TGCGCCAGCAGCCTCTCCAACGAAGCTTTCTTT.

V usage is TRBV7-9 and J usage is TRBJ2-7; 8 positions match TRBD2. V shed 6 bases, J shed 0 bases, and the junction held 10 bases outside the gene matches. The CDR3 covers 16 residues. CDR1 and CDR2 from the germline V gene are SEHNR and FQNEAQ (reference sequence). The chain's CDR3 is CASRPTASGHSYEQYF. In DNA, the CDR3 is TGTGCCAGCAGACCTACGGCTAGCGGGCACTCCTACGAGCAGTACTTC.

The chain couples TRBV4-2 to TRBJ2-1, with 10 bases identical to TRBD2. CDR3 size: 17 residues. Germline CDR1 is LGHNA and CDR2 is YNFKEQ. Unmatched junction bases numbered 10, after V lost 1 base and J lost 7 bases. The CDR3 region is CASSQVDISGRINEQFF. The CDR3, as DNA: TGTGCCAGCAGCCAAGTTGATATTAGCGGGAGGATTAATGAGCAGTTCTTC.

The genes are TRBV21-1 and TRBJ1-1; the table's D call, TRBD1, has no DNA check behind it. TRBV21-1 is a pseudogene. The CDR3 loop spans 17 amino acids. The CDR3 DNA reads TGTGCCGGCAGCAGGGACAGGGTCTTTCCCATGAACACTGAAGCTTTCTTT. Its translation: CAGSRDRVFPMNTEAFF.

The chain has TRBV7-3 and TRBJ2-1; D is unresolved. Germline V gene sequence: CDR1 SGHTA, CDR2 FQGTGA. V lost 2 bases to trimming and J lost 15 bases, with 17 bases between them. The CDR3 is 13 amino acids. CDR3 DNA sequence: TGTGCCAGCAGCTTAGAGTCCTTTTTGCCCCCGTTCTTC. Translation gives CASSLESFLPPFF.

The genes are TRBV19 and TRBJ2-5; D remains unclear. The length of the CDR3 is 13 residues. Deletions cut 4 bases from V and 2 bases from J, with 8 bases between. Germline CDR1 LNHDA, CDR2 SQIVND (reference sequence). The DNA for the CDR3 is TGTGCCAGTAGTAGTGGTAGACAAGAGACCCAGTACTTC. This encodes CASSSGRQETQYF.

The CDR3 DNA reads as TGTGCCAGCAAAGGGCAGGGGGCGCCTGATGATACGCAGTATTTT. Translation gives CASKGQGAPDDTQYF. This chain connects TRBV13 to TRBJ2-3; TRBD1 matches at 8 bases. This CDR3 is 15 amino acids long. The trim removed 7 bases at V and 6 bases at J, leaving 12 bases unmatched. Germline CDR1 is PRHDT and CDR2 is FYEKMQ (reference sequence).

The chain joins TRBV3-1 (or the pseudogene TRBV3-2) to TRBJ1-4; tentative D call: TRBD1 (6 bases). Per the germline V gene, CDR1 is LGHDT and CDR2 is YNNKEL (reference sequence). V lost 1 base and J 8 bases, leaving 11 bases between the germline ends. CDR3 length: 14 residues. The CDR3 reads CASSQGGAGEKLFF. CDR3 DNA: TGTGCCAGCAGCCAAGGGGGGGCCGGGGAAAAACTGTTTTTT.

V usage is TRBV28 and J usage is TRBJ1-2; 10 bases fit TRBD1. Germline CDR1 and CDR2: MDHEN and SYDVKM. Trimming took 4 bases from V and 4 from J; bases not matched to a gene: 9. The CDR3 loop spans 16 amino acids. CDR3 nucleotides: TGTGCCAGCAGTTCACCCAGGACAGGGGGGGGCTATGGCTACACCTTC. Protein: CASSSPRTGGGYGYTF.

As regards this clone: One end of the junction does not line up with germline, which may come from a read error. This rearrangement joins TRBV7-3 to TRBJ2-2, with TRBD2 identical over 7 bases. The CDR3 runs 16 residues. Germline V gene lookup returns CDR1 SGHTA and CDR2 FQGTGA. CDR3 residues: CVSSLGQRGNTGELFF. The CDR3 DNA follows: TGTGTCAGCAGCTTGGGCCAGCGGGGGAACACCGGGGAGCTGTTTTTT.

The chain couples TRBV11-2 to TRBJ2-3; 8 bases are a match to TRBD2. This CDR3 is built from 15 residues. V dropped 4 bases and J dropped 4; count of bases not matched to a gene: 7. Germline V gives CDR1 SGHAT, CDR2 FQNNGV. The CDR3 nucleotides are TGTGCCAGCAGCTCCCTCGGCGGGGGGCCAGATACGCAGTATTTT. It yields the protein CASSSLGGGPDTQYF.

The gene calls are TRBV11-1 and TRBJ2-7; possible D gene TRBD1, 6 bases. This CDR3 has 14 residues. V gave up 5 bases and J gave up 4 bases, with 15 bases separating them. Germline CDR1 SGHAT, CDR2 FQDESV (reference sequence). For the CDR3, the DNA is TGTGCCAGCAGCCCAAACAGGGTTGTTTACGAGCAGTACTTC. This codes for CASSPNRVVYEQYF.

The chain links TRBV7-3 to TRBJ2-2; D might be TRBD1 (6 bases). There are 13 residues in the CDR3. Looked up from germline, CDR1 is SGHTA and CDR2 is FQGTGA. With 5 bases removed from V and 5 bases from J, the gap between germline ends came to 9 bases. The CDR3 region is CASSLQGTGELFF. Written as DNA, the CDR3 is TGTGCCAGCAGCCTCCAGGGGACCGGGGAGCTGTTTTTT. The variable domain in full, completed from reference TRBV7-3 and TRBJ2-2, reads GAGVSQTPSNKVTEKGKYVELRCDPISGHTALYWYRQSLGQGPEFLIYFQGTGAADDSGLPNDRFFAVRPEGSVSTLKIQRTERGDSAVYLCASSLQGTGELFFGEGSRLTVL.

The V gene is TRBV24-1, the J gene TRBJ2-1; TRBD2 matches 7 bases. The CDR3 runs to 19 residues. V shed 3 bases, J shed 0 bases, and the junction held 13 bases outside the gene matches. The germline V gene has CDR1 KGHDR and CDR2 SFDVKD. The CDR3 sequence: CATSDPGLGNFYSYNEQFF. The CDR3 bases are TGTGCCACCAGTGATCCCGGACTAGGGAACTTCTACTCCTACAATGAGCAGTTCTTC.

The chain carries TRBV7-6 and TRBJ2-1, with 14 nucleotides matching TRBD2. Trimming took 5 bases from V and 2 from J; bases not matched to a gene: 8. Per germline, CDR1 SGHVS and CDR2 FNYEAQ. CDR3 length: 18 residues. CDR3 in DNA: TGTGCCAGCAGCACCAGACTAGCGGGGGGGCCAGCCTACAATGAGCAGTTCTTC. As protein: CASSTRLAGGPAYNEQFF.

The chain has TRBV2 and TRBJ2-7; 8 bases agree with TRBD1. This CDR3 is built from 13 residues. Germline V gives CDR1 SNHLY, CDR2 FYNNEI. V gave up 7 bases and J gave up 3 bases; unmatched junction bases: 5. CDR3 in amino acids: CASIGTGGYEQYF. In DNA, the CDR3 is TGTGCCAGCATCGGGACAGGAGGCTACGAGCAGTACTTC. The variable domain in full, completed from reference TRBV2 and TRBJ2-7, reads EPEVTQTPSHQVTQMGQEVILRCVPISNHLYFYWYRQILGQKVEFLVSFYNNEISEKSEIFDDQFSVERPDGSNFTLKIRSTKLEDSAMYFCASIGTGGYEQYFGPGTRLTVT.

The chain joins TRBV5-1 to TRBJ2-7; TRBD1 agrees at 9 bases. The CDR3 is made up of 19 amino acids. Germline lookup yields CDR1 SGHRS and CDR2 YFSETQ. V trimming: 3 bases; J trimming: 5 bases; junction bases outside the gene matches: 21. The CDR3 DNA follows: TGCGCCAGCAGCTCGGCAAAACCGGGACAGGGAATTCCTAAGGACGAGCAGTACTTC. This translates into CASSSAKPGQGIPKDEQYF.